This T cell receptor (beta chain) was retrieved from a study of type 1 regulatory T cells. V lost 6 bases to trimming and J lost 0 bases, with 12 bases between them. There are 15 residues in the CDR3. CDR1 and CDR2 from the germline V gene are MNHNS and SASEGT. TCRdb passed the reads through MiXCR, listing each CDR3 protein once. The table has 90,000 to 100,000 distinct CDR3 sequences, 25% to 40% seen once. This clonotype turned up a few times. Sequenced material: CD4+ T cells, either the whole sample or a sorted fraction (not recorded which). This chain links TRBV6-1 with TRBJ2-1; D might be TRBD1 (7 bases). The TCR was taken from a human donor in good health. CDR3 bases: TGTGCCAGCAGGCCCAGGGGGGTCTCCTACAATGAGCAGTTCTTC. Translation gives CASRPRGVSYNEQFF.